The 11 T cell receptor beta chains below were found in one sample sequenced in a study of T cells in Graves' hyperthyroidism and ophthalmopathy. TCR beta CDR3 sequences were amplified from RNA transcripts. During a first-round RT-PCR of the TCR CDR3, the HTBI primer set was used. One entry per CDR3 protein, called by TCRdb with MiXCR from the multiplex PCR reads. The sample shows around 520,000 distinct CDR3 sequences, about 15% of them seen only once. Sequenced: blood. These receptors were taken from a woman between 40 and 50 years old with Graves' hyperthyroidism.

As concerns this clonotype: It may be a read error: a sequence one base away is much more abundant. This sequence joins TRBV5-1 and TRBJ2-5; 7 nucleotides agree with TRBD1. Germline V CDR1 and CDR2: SGHRS, YFSETQ. The CDR3 has 14 residues. The CDR3 sequence: CASSTGTAGETQHF. Written as DNA, the CDR3 is TGCGCCAGCAGCACCGGGACAGCAGGGGAGACCCAGCACTTC.

This clonotype was counted a few times. J is TRBJ1-3 and V is TRBV5-6, with 9 bases identical to TRBD1. The germline V gene encodes CDR1 SGHDT and CDR2 YYEEEE. The ends lost 1 base at V and 1 base at J; junction bases unmatched: 12. This CDR3 spans 19 amino acids. CDR3 in amino acids: CASSLPRDRATPSGNTIYF. CDR3 in DNA: TGTGCCAGCAGCTTGCCACGGGACAGGGCCACACCATCTGGAAACACCATATATTTT.

The table lists this clonotype with a few counts. The chain carries TRBV7-3 and TRBJ2-2; 12 nucleotides match TRBD2. In germline, CDR1 is SGHTA, CDR2 FQGTGA. V shed 9 bases, J shed 4 bases, and the junction held 12 bases outside the gene matches. The CDR3 covers 17 residues. For the CDR3, the DNA is TGTGCCAGTATGAGACTAGCGGGAGATTGGGGCACCGGGGAGCTGTTTTTT. As protein: CASMRLAGDWGTGELFF.

The CDR3 nucleotides read TGCGCCAGCAGCTTGGAAGGGACGGTGGACATTCAGTACTTC. Amino acids: CASSLEGTVDIQYF. The chain is built from TRBV5-1 and TRBJ2-4, with D perhaps TRBD1 or TRBD2 (5 bases each). The germline V gene has CDR1 SGHRS and CDR2 YFSETQ. CDR3 length: 14 residues. V lost 0 bases and J 8 bases, leaving 12 bases between the germline ends.

In regard to this clonotype: A much larger clone is a single base away; this may be a read error. The rearrangement uses TRBV12-3 or TRBV12-4 and TRBJ1-5; no clear D. The length of the CDR3 is 12 residues. The CDR3: CANSLWGQPQHF. For the CDR3, the DNA is TGTGCCAACAGTTTATGGGGTCAGCCCCAGCATTTT.

This clonotype was counted at least ten times. The rearrangement joins TRBV18 to TRBJ2-1, with D possibly matching TRBD2 (6 bases). The CDR3 spans 15 residues. V was shortened by 3 bases and J by 4 bases, with 13 bases between the two germline ends. Germline-derived CDR1 and CDR2 are KGHSH and LQKENI. The CDR3 loop reads CASSPLASEYNEQFF. In DNA form, the CDR3 reads TGTGCCAGCTCACCGTTAGCTAGCGAATACAATGAGCAGTTCTTC.

This clonotype was detected a few times. The CDR3 sequence is CASSRTGVQETQYF. CDR3 coding DNA: TGTGCCAGCAGCCGGACAGGGGTCCAAGAGACCCAGTACTTC. This rearrangement joins TRBV14 to TRBJ2-5, with 9 nucleotides matching TRBD1. The CDR3 loop spans 14 amino acids. V shed 4 bases, J shed 1 base, and the junction held 1 base outside the gene matches. CDR1 and CDR2 (germline): SGHDN, FVKESK.

This clonotype was found many times. The V and J genes are TRBV2 and TRBJ1-6; D remains ambiguous. V was shortened by 2 bases and J by 8 bases, with 13 bases between the two germline ends. CDR1 SNHLY and CDR2 FYNNEI come from the germline V gene. The CDR3 has 15 amino acids. The CDR3 sequence is CASSESEGVYSPLHF. The CDR3 region has the DNA TGTGCCAGCAGTGAATCCGAGGGTGTGTATTCACCCCTCCACTTT.

The rearrangement joins TRBV5-6 to TRBJ2-2; 9 nucleotides match TRBD2. The CDR3 loop spans 14 amino acids. Trimming removed 4 bases from V and 4 bases from J; junction bases left unmatched: 2. CDR1 is SGHDT, CDR2 YYEEEE, per germline. The DNA for the CDR3 is TGTGCCAGCAGCATAGCGGGAGTCACCGGGGAGCTGTTTTTT. Its protein is CASSIAGVTGELFF.

This clonotype was counted only a few times. V gene TRBV12-3 or TRBV12-4 combines with J gene TRBJ2-3; TRBD2 aligns across 10 bases. The CDR3 has 15 amino acids. V shed 3 bases and J 5 bases; nucleotides not matched to a gene: 5. Here the CDR3 DNA reads TGTGCCAGCAGTTTCGGACTAGCGGATGGAGATACGCAGTATTTT. It encodes CASSFGLADGDTQYF.

The gene calls are TRBV20-1 and TRBJ2-1, with TRBD2 identical over 10 bases. Germline CDR1 is DFQATT and CDR2 is SNEGSKA (reference sequence). The CDR3 is 14 residues long. The ends lost 1 base at V and 8 bases at J; junction bases unmatched: 5. The CDR3 coding sequence is TGCAGTGCTAGAGGAGCGGGGGGGACCGATGAGCAGTTCTTC. Translation: CSARGAGGTDEQFF.